Listed below are T cell receptor beta chains from one sample, sequenced in a study of shared clonotypes between healthy human individuals. Clones were read by immunoSEQ multiplex PCR, and TCRdb kept only the in-frame ones, dropping some. The sample lists over a million clones, over 95% occurring once. Sequencing was done on a sample of naive CD4+ T cells sorted from blood. The receptors come from a man younger than 45 in good health. CDR3s include the opening cysteine and the closing phenylalanine or tryptophan. The D gene is left open where the match is weak. The size of a clone is reported for some rows only, either as once, few or many, or as a class for expanded clones.

>TRBJ2-2|TRBV5-1|NA|TRBD2
TGCGCCAGCGGACTAGCGGATTACACCGGGGAGCTGTTTTTT
CASGLADYTGELFF
>TRBJ2-2|TRBV6-5|NA|NA
TGTGCCAGCAGGGAGCTTGGGGAGCTGTTTTTT
CASRELGELFF
>TRBJ2-7|TRBV28|once|NA
TGTGCCAGCAGTCCCTTGCCCCCCGAGCAGTACTTC
CASSPLPPEQYF
>TRBJ2-1|TRBV20-1|NA|NA
TGCAGGGGCTCCTACAATGAGCAGTTCTTC
CRGSYNEQFF
>TRBJ1-5|TRBV7-9|NA|NA
TGTGCCAGCAGCTTAGCGCGGCAGGGACATCAGCCCCAGCATTTT
CASSLARQGHQPQHF
>TRBJ1-2|TRBV7-9|NA|NA
TGTGCCAGCAGCTTACGTGGGGGGAAGAGCTATGGCTACACCTTC
CASSLRGGKSYGYTF
>TRBJ2-3|TRBV9|NA|TRBD1
TGTGCCAGCAGCGCCGAGACAGGGAGAAGCACAGATACGCAGTATTTT
CASSAETGRSTDTQYF
>TRBJ1-4|TRBV6-5|NA|NA
TGTGCCAGCAGTTACTCCGGGGGGGCTGAAAAACTGTTTTTT
CASSYSGGAEKLFF
>TRBJ1-2|TRBV15|NA|TRBD1
TGTGCCACCAGCAGAGGGGACAGACCTTCAAATAACTATGGCTACACCTTC
CATSRGDRPSNNYGYTF
>TRBJ1-5|TRBV28|NA|NA
TGTGCCAGCAGGCGAGTGGGGACCGAGAATCAGCCCCAGCATTTT
CASRRVGTENQPQHF
>TRBJ2-2|TRBV9|NA|TRBD2
TGTGCCAGCAGCGTAACGGGACTAGCGGGAGGGCCCGGGACCGGGGAGCTGTTTTTT
CASSVTGLAGGPGTGELFF
>TRBJ1-1|TRBV28|NA|TRBD1
TGTGCCACCACTTACATCGGACAGGGGAACACTGAAGCTTTCTTT
CATTYIGQGNTEAFF
>TRBJ2-1|TRBV6-1|NA|NA
TGTGCCAGCAGTGTGTCCCCCGGCTCCTACAATGAGCAGTTCTTC
CASSVSPGSYNEQFF
>TRBJ2-1|TRBV5-1|NA|TRBD2
TGCGCCAGCAGCTTTTCCGGGACTAGCGGGATTGGGTTCTCCTACAATGAGCAGTTCTTC
CASSFSGTSGIGFSYNEQFF
>TRBJ2-7|TRBV10-3|NA|NA
TGTGCCATCAGTGCGGGCGGGGACAGCCACTACGAGCAGTACTTC
CAISAGGDSHYEQYF
>TRBJ2-1|TRBV7-9|NA|NA
TGTGCCAGCAGACATACTCCAGACGATGAGCAGTTCTTC
CASRHTPDDEQFF
>TRBJ1-1|TRBV28|NA|NA
TGTGCCAGCAGGAGCACAGAGGACACTGAAGCTTTCTTT
CASRSTEDTEAFF
>TRBJ1-1|TRBV27|NA|NA
TGTGCCAGCAGTTTATCGAAAGGAGGCACTGAAGCTTTCTTT
CASSLSKGGTEAFF
>TRBJ2-1|TRBV30|NA|NA
TGTGCCTGGAGTCCACCGGGACTTAGTCCCTACAATGAGCAGTTCTTC
CAWSPPGLSPYNEQFF
>TRBJ2-5|TRBV5-1|NA|NA
TGCGCCAGCAGCTTTAATCAATGGGAGACCCAGTACTTC
CASSFNQWETQYF
>TRBJ2-5|TRBV5-4|NA|NA
TGTGCCAGCAGCTCGGTCACGGGTGCGTACCAAGAGACCCAGTACTTC
CASSSVTGAYQETQYF
>TRBJ2-2|TRBV6-5|NA|NA
TGTGCCAGCAGCCACGACACCGGGGAGCTGTTTTTT
CASSHDTGELFF
>TRBJ2-3|TRBV10-3|NA|TRBD2
TGTGCCATCAGGGGGACTAGCGGGAGCAATACGCAGTATTTT
CAIRGTSGSNTQYF
>TRBJ2-5|TRBV28|NA|TRBD2
TGTGCCAGCAGTCTGGGACTAGCGGGAGGGTGGGATAAGAAAGAGACCCAGTACTTC
CASSLGLAGGWDKKETQYF
>TRBJ2-1|TRBV5-6|NA|TRBD2
TGTGCCAGCAGCGGTGAGGGACTAGCGTTTAATGAGCAGTTCTTC
CASSGEGLAFNEQFF
>TRBJ2-1|TRBV10-1|NA|TRBD2
TGCGCCAGCAGTGGACTCAAGGGACTAGCGACTTCCTACAATGAGCAGTTCTTC
CASSGLKGLATSYNEQFF
>TRBJ2-5|TRBV20-1|NA|NA
TGCAGCCCCGAGGATTTCGAGACCCAGTACTTC
CSPEDFETQYF
>TRBJ1-4|TRBV19|NA|NA
TGTGCCAGTAGTATCGGGACAACTAATGAAAAACTGTTTTTT
CASSIGTTNEKLFF
>TRBJ2-7|TRBV10-3|NA|NA
TGTGCCATCAGTGGAACTAGTCAGTTTTCCTACGAGCAGTACTTC
CAISGTSQFSYEQYF
>TRBJ2-7|TRBV28|once|NA
TGTGCCAGCAAGCGGGCAGGGGACTACGAGCAGTACTTC
CASKRAGDYEQYF
>TRBJ2-3|TRBV6-4|NA|TRBD2
TGTGCCCGAGCGGGCGGGGGGGCCCCCACAGATACGCAGTATTTT
CARAGGGAPTDTQYF
>TRBJ2-1|TRBV6-5|NA|NA
TGTGCCAGCCCCCCAGTCACCAACTCCTACAATGAGCAGTTCTTC
CASPPVTNSYNEQFF
>TRBJ2-3|TRBV6-1|NA|NA
TGTGCCAGCAGTGAAGAGGCAGGGGCTACAGATACGCAGTATTTT
CASSEEAGATDTQYF
>TRBJ2-7|TRBV10-3|NA|TRBD2
TGTGCCAGTCGACTAGCGGGAACTACCGAGCAGTACTTC
CASRLAGTTEQYF
>TRBJ1-5|TRBV7-9|few|NA
TGTGCCAGCAGCTTAGAGGGACAGCCCCAGCATTTT
CASSLEGQPQHF
>TRBJ2-1|TRBV6-4|NA|NA
TGTGCCAGCAGTGACTCGATTTCCAATGAGCAGTTCTTC
CASSDSISNEQFF
>TRBJ2-7|TRBV6-5|NA|NA
TGTGCCAGCAGTCCCGCCACGACTAGGTACTACGAGCAGTACTTC
CASSPATTRYYEQYF
>TRBJ1-3|TRBV18|NA|TRBD1
TGTGCCAGCTCACCTAGATCGACAGGGTCACTGGGAAACACCATATATTTT
CASSPRSTGSLGNTIYF
>TRBJ1-1|TRBV5-1|once|TRBD1
TGCGCCAGCAGTGGACAGGGGGCTTACACTGAAGCTTTCTTT
CASSGQGAYTEAFF
>TRBJ2-7|TRBV7-2|NA|NA
TGTGCCAGCAGCTTAGCGGTCGGCTACGAGCAGTACTTC
CASSLAVGYEQYF
>TRBJ2-7|TRBV10-2|NA|TRBD2
TGCGCCAGCAGGGGGTTTACGGGCGGGAGAGTCTACGAGCAGTACTTC
CASRGFTGGRVYEQYF
>TRBJ1-4|TRBV19|NA|NA
TGTGCCAGTATCCCCGGGGGAACAACTAATGAAAAACTGTTTTTT
CASIPGGTTNEKLFF
>TRBJ1-1|TRBV5-1|NA|NA
TGCGCCAGCAGCTTGGGGCTAGGGGGGAAGAACACTGAAGCTTTCTTT
CASSLGLGGKNTEAFF